Listed here is a single T cell receptor (beta chain). This clonotype was seen many times. It lacks a known antigen. Per-nucleotide qualities are absent, and no much larger clonotype sits a single base away. These data come from a study of CD8+CD57+ T cells in acquired aplastic anemia (dated by TCRdb to the late 2010s). Turning to the overall study: DNA extracted from sorted CD4+ and CD8+ cells had a mean of about 3.2 ug, with a range of roughly 0.18 to 27.4 ug. CD8+CD57+ expansion was defined as a frequency above the mean frequency observed in healthy subjects.

Patients chosen for sequencing had shown expansion of CD8+CD57+ cells by flow cytometry. Every patient had a diagnosis of severe acquired aplastic anemia based on International Study of Aplastic Anemia and Agranulocytosis and Camitta criteria. Patients had received no therapy at the time of blood sampling. TCR repertoires of sorted CD4+ and CD8+ blood T cells from severe aplastic anemia patients and healthy subjects were deep-sequenced in the study. Patients were enrolled under clinicaltrials.gov protocols 00001620, 01623167, 00001397, 00071045, 00081523 and 00961064 in the USA. Ficoll-Paque density gradient centrifugation was used to isolate peripheral blood mononuclear cells. Before DNA extraction, CD4+ and CD8+ T cells were sorted with FACS or magnetic beads. The CDR3 contains 13 residues, cysteine and phenylalanine counted. Only the CDR3 part of the read is kept: 39 bases, read in frame from the first base. Reading the germline V gene (reference sequence) gives CDR1 DFQATT and CDR2 SNEGSKA. Cut back by 3 bases and 4 bases, the V and J ends lie 10 bases apart.

TCR beta VDJ combination and CDR3 sequence profiling used genomic DNA as the template. TCR repertoire sequencing was run on an Illumina HiSeq 2000. The authors' analysis ran thus. Repertoires were assessed using TRBV/TRBJ rearrangement plots, CDR3 size and DJ length profiles, and Simpson's diversity index. The immunodominant clone was defined as the most abundant DNA sequence in deep sequencing data. CDR3 amino acid sequences were checked for sharing across subjects and were also compared against the VDJdb database and published repertoires. The public reads were quality trimmed at Q25 with fastp and then assembled into clones with MiXCR by TCRdb, keeping productive beta chains. Every entry covers one CDR3 protein and lists the most common genes and DNA from its rows. The V and J calls and clone size are TCRdb's, not the authors'. The sample table lists some 200,000 distinct CDR3 sequences, 40% to 60% of them with a count of one. The leading ten clones occupy about 20% of the sample.

Results the study describes overall, beyond this receptor: Twenty-nine CD8+ CDR3 sequences were found in both patients and controls but appeared to be highly expressed in patients and within the immunodominant clones of the patients. CD8+ Simpson's diversity did not differ significantly between patients and healthy controls (P=0.060).

The specimen was sorted CD4+, CD8+, or CD8+CD57+ T cells (not recorded which) from PBMCs. Here the chain combines TRBV20-1 and TRBJ2-1; possibly the D gene is TRBD1, per 5 matching bases. This TCR came from a human donor with aplastic anemia. The encoded CDR3 is CSASSTDYNEQFF. The DNA sequence is as follows: TGCAGTGCTAGTTCGACAGATTACAATGAGCAGTTCTTC.